The rows below give T cell receptor beta chains drawn from one sample of a study of early T cells in non-severe SARS-CoV-2 infection. TCRdb re-called the 5' RACE reads with MiXCR, one entry per CDR3 protein. This sample carries 55,000 to 65,000 distinct CDR3 sequences, roughly 12% of them seen once, and the ten largest clones take over 1.2%. Material: whole blood, obtained at baseline. All receptors come from an adult who was a healthcare worker with PCR-confirmed SARS-CoV-2 infection or an uninfected control (not recorded which). CDR3s include the opening cysteine and the closing phenylalanine or tryptophan. D genes are given only for firm matches. Size tells how often a clone was seen (once, few, many) or the class of an expanded clone, and some rows leave it out.

cdr3_length | j_call | clone_size | v_call | d_call | cdr3_nt | cdr3_aa
15 | TRBJ1-2 | few | TRBV28 | NA | TGTGCCAGCAGCCTACCAGGGGTAGGAGGGTATGGCTACACCTTC | CASSLPGVGGYGYTF
15 | TRBJ2-3 | many | TRBV12-3/TRBV12-4 | TRBD2 | TGTGCCAGCAGTGAACTAGCGTTAGTAACAGATACGCAGTATTTT | CASSELALVTDTQYF
14 | TRBJ1-2 | few | TRBV27 | NA | TGTGCCAGCAACCACCCGGGCTCTCCAGATGGCTACACCTTC | CASNHPGSPDGYTF
10 | TRBJ2-7 | NA | TRBV5-1 | NA | TGCGCCATCGTACTGGACGAGCAGTACTTC | CAIVLDEQYF
13 | TRBJ1-2 | NA | TRBV9 | NA | TGTGCCAGCAGCGTAGAGAGTAACTATGGCTACACCTTC | CASSVESNYGYTF
14 | TRBJ2-1 | many | TRBV7-8 | NA | TGTGCCAGCAGCTTAGTGGGGGTCTCGGATGAGCAGTTCTTC | CASSLVGVSDEQFF
15 | TRBJ2-1 | NA | TRBV5-4 | TRBD2 | TGTGCCAGCAGCTTAAACGGGGGGGCCTACAATGAGCAGTTCTTC | CASSLNGGAYNEQFF
14 | TRBJ2-7 | many | TRBV28 | NA | TGTGCCAGCAGTTTATATGGCAGGGACCACGAGCAGTACTTC | CASSLYGRDHEQYF
17 | TRBJ2-3 | few | TRBV5-1 | TRBD2 | TGCGCCAGCAGCTTGACTCCGACTAGCGGGATAGAAGATACGCAGTATTTT | CASSLTPTSGIEDTQYF
14 | TRBJ2-7 | many | TRBV13 | NA | TGTGCCAGCAGCTTGGGCGCAGGGGAGTACGAGCAGTACTTC | CASSLGAGEYEQYF
15 | TRBJ2-3 | few | TRBV11-2 | TRBD2 | TGTGCCAGCACTTCCCTCACTAGCGGCACAGATACGCAGTATTTT | CASTSLTSGTDTQYF
11 | TRBJ2-5 | many | TRBV27 | NA | TGTGCCAGCAGCGGAGGAGAGACCCAGTACTTC | CASSGGETQYF
16 | TRBJ1-2 | NA | TRBV7-2 | NA | TGTGCCAGCAGCTTAGCGCTGCCTTCGCCGCCCTATGGCTACACCTTC | CASSLALPSPPYGYTF
9 | TRBJ1-2 | NA | TRBV29-1 | NA | TGCAGCGTGTCAGATGGCTACACCTTC | CSVSDGYTF
14 | TRBJ2-7 | few | TRBV11-2 | NA | TGTGCCAGCAGCTTAGCCGGAGAGTCCTACGAGCAGTACTTC | CASSLAGESYEQYF
15 | TRBJ2-7 | many | TRBV21-1 | NA | TGTGCCAGCAGCCGGGGCGGGGGGCCCCGCTACGAGCAGTACTTC | CASSRGGGPRYEQYF
14 | TRBJ1-1 | NA | TRBV7-9 | TRBD1 | TGTGCCAGCAGGCCGACAGGGGGCAACACTGAAGCTTTCTTT | CASRPTGGNTEAFF